Listed here are 19 T cell receptor beta chains from one sample, sequenced in a study of T cell responses to AZD1222 COVID-19 vaccine. Repertoires were generated with immunoSEQ multiplex PCR, while TCRdb's copy carries only in-frame clones and drops some. The table records some 150,000 clones, around 91% of them present only once. The sequenced sample was peripheral blood, obtained on day 0 of AZD1222 vaccination. All receptors come from an adult in good health.

The chain has TRBV2 and TRBJ1-2, with D tentatively TRBD1 (6 bases). The length of the CDR3 is 16 residues. Germline V CDR1 and CDR2: SNHLY, FYNNEI. The V end lost 6 bases, the J end lost 0 bases, and 17 bases lay between the germline ends. This chain's CDR3 is CASSALGTITNYGYTF. The CDR3 nucleotides are TGTGCCAGCAGCGCGCTTGGGACAATAACTAACTATGGCTACACCTTC.

The chain combines TRBV3-1 (or the pseudogene TRBV3-2) with TRBJ1-1; the D gene is possibly TRBD1 (5 bases). The ends were cut back, 0 bases at V and 4 bases at J, with 9 bases in the middle. This CDR3 has 14 residues. The germline V gene encodes CDR1 LGHDT and CDR2 YNNKEL (reference sequence). CDR3 region: CASSQERGGTEAFF. CDR3 coding DNA: TGTGCCAGCAGCCAAGAAAGGGGTGGCACTGAAGCTTTCTTT.

The V gene is TRBV19, the J gene TRBJ2-2; 9 nucleotides align to TRBD1. The CDR3 is 17 amino acids. V was pared by 4 bases and J by 1 base, with 7 bases of the junction left unmatched. The germline V gene encodes CDR1 LNHDA and CDR2 SQIVND (reference sequence). Here the CDR3 reads CASSTQDRGKNTGELFF. Written as DNA, the CDR3 is TGTGCCAGTAGTACCCAGGACAGGGGAAAGAACACCGGGGAGCTGTTTTTT.

The rearrangement joins TRBV4-3 to TRBJ2-5; 12 bases are shared with TRBD2. The V gene end was trimmed by 0 bases and the J gene end by 0 bases; junction bases not matched to a gene: 5. The CDR3 contains 18 residues. Germline V lookup: CDR1 LGHNA, CDR2 YSLEER. CDR3: CASSQDTSGGLHQETQYF. The CDR3 DNA reads as TGCGCCAGCAGCCAAGATACTAGCGGGGGGCTCCACCAAGAGACCCAGTACTTC.

This clone has just one count. V is TRBV4-2 and J is TRBJ2-7; 8 bases agree with TRBD1. Germline V gives CDR1 LGHNA, CDR2 YNFKEQ. V lost 1 base to trimming and J lost 6 bases; unmatched junction nucleotides: 5. The CDR3 sequence is 14 residues long. CDR3 nucleotides: TGTGCCAGCAGCCAAGGCCCAACAGGGGGCGAGCAGTACTTC. Translating it yields CASSQGPTGGEQYF.

This chain joins TRBV15 and TRBJ2-3; no firm D call. This CDR3 has 13 residues. V was trimmed by 0 bases and J by 5 bases, leaving 6 bases between them. Germline CDR1 is LNHNV and CDR2 is YYDKDF (reference sequence). Written as DNA, the CDR3 is TGTGCCACCAGCAGAGAATCCCTAGATACGCAGTATTTT. This codes for CATSRESLDTQYF.

This chain uses TRBV28 with TRBJ1-2; D ambiguous. This CDR3 spans 14 amino acids. CDR1 and CDR2 (germline): MDHEN, SYDVKM. V dropped 3 bases and J dropped 8 bases, with 16 bases sitting between them. CDR3 in amino acids: CASSFHQRARGYTF. The CDR3 region has the DNA TGTGCCAGCAGTTTTCATCAGAGGGCGCGGGGCTACACCTTC.

The chain links TRBV4-1 to TRBJ1-2; no reliable D call. The germline V and J ends were trimmed by 1 base and 1 base, with 10 bases remaining between them. The CDR3 contains 15 residues. Germline V CDR1 and CDR2: MGHRA, YSYEKL. CDR3 DNA: TGCGCCAGCAGCCAAGGGGCAGGAGTTAACTATGGCTACACCTTC. Its protein is CASSQGAGVNYGYTF.

The chain employs TRBV29-1 and TRBJ1-2; D is unclear. Trimming stripped 0 bases from V and 0 bases from J, with 11 bases between. CDR1 and CDR2 (germline): SQVTM, ANQGSEA. The CDR3 has 15 residues. The DNA of the CDR3 is TGCAGCGTTGAAGATGGACGGTCCGCTAACTATGGCTACACCTTC. Translated, it gives CSVEDGRSANYGYTF.

The rearrangement joins TRBV6-6 to TRBJ2-7, with 7 bases aligning to TRBD2. Germline V gives CDR1 MNHNY, CDR2 SVGAGI (reference sequence). After removal of 4 bases from V and 2 bases from J, the junction contained 5 bases not matched to a gene. This CDR3 has 14 residues. CDR3 nucleotide sequence: TGTGCCAGCAGTTCTAGCGGAGTTACCTACGAGCAGTACTTC. It is translated as CASSSSGVTYEQYF.

The gene calls are TRBV7-9 and TRBJ2-5; either TRBD1 or TRBD2 may supply D (6 bases each). Per the germline V gene, CDR1 is SEHNR and CDR2 is FQNEAQ (reference sequence). The CDR3 extends over 15 amino acids. V lost 5 bases to trimming and J lost 2 bases, with 15 bases between them. Here the CDR3 DNA reads TGTGCCAGCAGCCCTCCCGGAGGGGGTCAAGAGACCCAGTACTTC. Its protein product is CASSPPGGGQETQYF. The full variable domain, rest sourced from reference TRBV7-9 and TRBJ2-5, is DTGVSQNPRHKITKRGQNVTFRCDPISEHNRLYWYRQTLGQGPEFLTYFQNEAQLEKSRLLSDRFSAERPKGSFSTLEIQRTEQGDSAMYLCASSPPGGGQETQYFGPGTRLLVL.

This clone was recorded once. The chain carries TRBV11-3 and TRBJ2-3; either TRBD1 or TRBD2 may fit D (6 bases each). The CDR3 loop spans 15 amino acids. Trimming took off 1 base at V and 2 bases at J, with 10 bases between the two ends. Germline CDR1 and CDR2: SGHNT and YENEEA. DNA of the CDR3: TGTGCCAGCAGCTTAGGGGGGGCCCTCACAGATACGCAGTATTTT. Protein product: CASSLGGALTDTQYF. The complete variable domain, with remaining parts taken from reference TRBV11-3 and TRBJ2-3, reads EAGVVQSPRYKIIEKKQPVAFWCNPISGHNTLYWYLQNLGQGPELLIRYENEEAVDDSQLPKDRFSAERLKGVDSTLKIQPAELGDSAVYLCASSLGGALTDTQYFGPGTRLTVL.

The DNA of the CDR3 is TGTGCCATCAATACACTGGAGGGCACCGCTGAAGCTTTCTTT. As protein: CAINTLEGTAEAFF. The chain carries TRBV10-3 and TRBJ1-1; D gene ambiguous. Germline V gives CDR1 ENHRY, CDR2 SYGVKD. CDR3 length equals 14 residues. V was pared by 7 bases and J by 6 bases, with 18 bases between.

This chain connects TRBV27 to TRBJ2-6, with D hard to call. Germline V gives CDR1 MNHEY, CDR2 SMNVEV (reference sequence). The CDR3 has 15 residues. The ends were cut back, 5 bases at V and 2 bases at J, with 10 bases in the middle. In DNA form, the CDR3 reads TGTGCCAGCAGTCCCGACATGCCTGGGGCCAACGTCCTGACTTTC. Encoded protein: CASSPDMPGANVLTF.

This chain joins TRBV6-1 and TRBJ1-2; tentative D call: TRBD1 (5 bases). V was cut by 3 bases and J by 1 base, with 12 bases left in between. CDR1 and CDR2 from the germline V gene are MNHNS and SASEGT. The CDR3 is 15 amino acids. CDR3 in amino acids: CASSERDRNNYGYTF. The CDR3 DNA reads TGTGCCAGCAGTGAGCGGGACCGGAATAACTATGGCTACACCTTC.

The chain carries TRBV29-1 and TRBJ2-3, with unresolved D. Germline loops: CDR1 SQVTM, CDR2 ANQGSEA. The length of the CDR3 is 13 residues. Between the trimmed V and J ends, which lost 3 bases and 2 bases, there was a span of 9 bases. The CDR3 sequence is CSVDTGITDTQYF. The CDR3 coding sequence is TGCAGCGTTGATACCGGTATCACAGATACGCAGTATTTT.

This sequence joins TRBV19 and TRBJ2-3, with TRBD1 matching over 8 bases. J was trimmed by 4 bases and V by 4 bases; bases with no gene match: 7. This CDR3 has 15 amino acids. CDR1 and CDR2 (germline): LNHDA, SQIVND (reference sequence). This CDR3 is CASSTTGGSADTQYF. CDR3 in DNA: TGTGCCAGTAGTACTACAGGGGGAAGCGCAGATACGCAGTATTTT.

This rearrangement joins TRBV7-9 to TRBJ2-4; 7 nucleotides match TRBD1. The CDR3 has 17 amino acids. The trim removed 3 bases at V and 0 bases at J, leaving 8 bases unmatched. Germline loops: CDR1 SEHNR, CDR2 FQNEAQ (reference sequence). The CDR3, as DNA: TGTGCCAGCAGCTTGTACAGGGGCGTGCTAGCCAAAAACATTCAGTACTTC. This gives the protein CASSLYRGVLAKNIQYF.

This clone was observed once. V and J are TRBV7-6 and TRBJ2-1, with 7 bases lining up with TRBD2. The CDR3 spans 16 residues. J gave up 2 bases and V 1 base, and 5 bases lay outside the gene matches. In germline, CDR1 is SGHVS, CDR2 FNYEAQ. In DNA, the CDR3 is TGTGCCAGCAGCTTAGTGGCAGGGACTACCTACAATGAGCAGTTCTTC. Protein: CASSLVAGTTYNEQFF.